This TCR beta chain was obtained from a study of T cells in localized non-small cell lung cancer. Regarding the study as a whole: Clonality of T cells reached its maximum in uninvolved adjacent lung, surpassing tumor. Out of the top 100 tumor clones, a median approximately 57 were seen in adjacent lung.

This clone was seen a handful of times. Its antigen is not identified. Profiled with immunoSEQ multiplex PCR; TCRdb holds only in-frame clones, not every one. In the table there are about 40,000 clones, about 90% of which are singletons. The clonotype originates from a man between 40 and 70 years old with stage I lung adenocarcinoma. The sequences come from peripheral blood, collected before any cancer treatment.

The CDR3 DNA is TGTGCCAGCAGTTTATCCCTAGGCGGGGGGATCGACGAGCAGTACTTC. Translation gives CASSLSLGGGIDEQYF. The genes are TRBV27 and TRBJ2-7; 8 nucleotides align to TRBD2. Per the germline V gene, CDR1 is MNHEY and CDR2 is SMNVEV (reference sequence). Trimming at V came to 0 bases and at J to 5 bases, leaving 9 bases not matched to a gene. The CDR3 is 16 residues long.